Below, 6 T cell receptor beta chains from the same sample are listed, as sequenced in a study of blood T cell repertoires in COVID-19. Clones were sequenced by immunoSEQ multiplex PCR, and TCRdb holds only the in-frame ones, with some missing. The sample lists 45,000 to 55,000 clones; about nine tenths were seen once. Material: peripheral blood. The receptor source for this set is a man aged 45 to 65 with active COVID-19.

The chain links TRBV7-9 to TRBJ2-7, with 7 bases aligning to TRBD1. The CDR3 has 13 residues. The J segment lost 3 bases and the V segment lost 6 bases, leaving 5 bases of the junction unmatched. Germline V gene lookup returns CDR1 SEHNR and CDR2 FQNEAQ (reference sequence). CDR3: CASSHGTVYEQYF. CDR3 sequence (DNA): TGTGCCAGCAGTCATGGGACAGTCTACGAGCAGTACTTC.

This chain links TRBV7-3 with TRBJ1-1; 9 bases map to TRBD1. The CDR3 length is 17 residues. Trimming at V came to 6 bases and at J to 0 bases, leaving 11 bases not matched to a gene. Germline loops: CDR1 SGHTA, CDR2 FQGTGA. The DNA of the CDR3 is TGTGCCAGCAGTACCTCATACCGGGACAGGGTGAACACTGAAGCTTTCTTT. Amino acids: CASSTSYRDRVNTEAFF.

The chain employs TRBV5-1 and TRBJ2-7, with D tentatively TRBD1 (7 bases). CDR1 is SGHRS, CDR2 YFSETQ, per germline. The V end lost 3 bases, the J end lost 5 bases, and 15 bases lay between the germline ends. CDR3 length: 14 residues. The CDR3 nucleotides read TGCGCCAGCAGCTACTCGGAGGGGGCGAACGAGCAGTACTTC. It translates to CASSYSEGANEQYF.

The rearrangement uses TRBV9 and TRBJ2-1, with TRBD2 matching over 10 bases. Unmatched junction bases numbered 7, after V lost 0 bases and J lost 4 bases. From germline, CDR1 is SGDLS and CDR2 YYNGEE. There are 17 residues in the CDR3. This chain's CDR3 is CASSVGPGAGGYNEQFF. As DNA, the CDR3 is TGTGCCAGCAGCGTAGGGCCTGGAGCGGGGGGGTACAATGAGCAGTTCTTC.

V and J are TRBV5-3 and TRBJ2-5, with D unresolved. TRBV5-3 qualifies as an ORF whose function is uncertain. This CDR3 is built from 12 residues. Deletions cut 2 bases from V and 5 bases from J, with 7 bases between. This CDR3 is CARSLRRETQYF. CDR3 nucleotides: TGTGCCAGAAGCTTACGTCGGGAGACCCAGTACTTC.

This clone came up once. The chain couples TRBV5-4 to TRBJ2-5, with TRBD2 matching over 15 bases. The CDR3 has 15 residues. The ends lost 4 bases at V and 4 bases at J; junction bases unmatched: 2. Germline V gives CDR1 SGHNT, CDR2 YYREEE (reference sequence). The CDR3 region has the DNA TGTGCCAGCAGCCCGGGACTAGCGGGAGGAGAGACCCAGTACTTC. This encodes CASSPGLAGGETQYF.